The entry that follows covers one T cell receptor beta chain sequence. The antigen remains unidentified. CDR3 length: 14 residues. Germline CDR1 is SGHTA and CDR2 is FQGNSA. V was cut by 5 bases and J by 0 bases, with 11 bases left in between. Oncomine TCR Beta short-read sequencing was applied to DNA from cultured CD4+ T cells. Genomic DNA was isolated from CD4+ T cells that had been cultured. TCRdb reprocessed the PCR reads via MiXCR and lists one record per CDR3 protein. Of around 6,900 distinct CDR3 sequences detected, approximately 37% appear once; the ten largest clones hold approximately 30%. This sample was taken from a study of vaccination and CD4 T cells after COVID-19. Treatment described: roughly ten-day PBMC culture with coronavirus spike peptide pools or control peptides (ViraFEST assay). Gathering of the CD4+ T cells, from the unexposed donor, took place before the COVID-19 pandemic (2011-2018). Before TCRs were sequenced, ViraFEST expanded antigen-specific T cells with peptide pools.

The receptor's source is a human donor in good health. The genes are TRBV7-2 and TRBJ2-7; D may be TRBD1 (6 bases). Sequenced: CD4+ T cells from blood, cultured in vitro. The CDR3 region is CASSAGTFSYEQYF. As DNA, the CDR3 is TGTGCCAGCAGCGCCGGGACATTCTCCTACGAGCAGTACTTC.